Below, 4 T cell receptor beta chains from the same sample are listed, as sequenced in a study of shared clonotypes between healthy human individuals. Clones were read by immunoSEQ multiplex PCR, and TCRdb kept only the in-frame ones, dropping some. The repertoire has 2.5 million or so clones, roughly 92% of them found once; the top ten carry 0.13% to 0.15%. The material sequenced was naive CD4+ T cells sorted from blood. Subset described: CD45RA+ positively selected. The receptors were gathered from a man aged 18 to 29 in good health.

The chain is built from TRBV5-1 and TRBJ1-6; D unresolved. The germline V and J ends were trimmed by 4 bases and 8 bases, with 10 bases remaining between them. Germline V gives CDR1 SGHRS, CDR2 YFSETQ. This CDR3 comprises 13 residues. This CDR3 reads CASSEIKDSPLHF. Here the CDR3 DNA reads TGCGCCAGCAGCGAAATCAAGGATTCACCCCTCCACTTT.

The genes are TRBV30 and TRBJ1-1; 8 nucleotides align to TRBD1. Germline values: CDR1 GTSNPN, CDR2 SVGIG (reference sequence). V lost 1 base and J lost 4; bases outside the gene matches: 8. The CDR3 length is 15 residues. The CDR3 spells CAWSARGLLGTEAFF. CDR3 nucleotides: TGTGCCTGGAGTGCCAGGGGGCTCTTGGGCACTGAAGCTTTCTTT. The whole variable domain, remainder taken from reference TRBV30 and TRBJ1-1, is SQTIHQWPATLVQPVGSPLSLECTVEGTSNPNLYWYRQAAGRGLQLLFYSVGIGQISSEVPQNLSASRPQDRQFILSSKKLLLSDSGFYLCAWSARGLLGTEAFFGQGTRLTVV.

The count of this clone is one. At one end the junction does not follow the germline gene, possibly because of a read error. CDR3 DNA: TGTGCCAGCAGCTCTCCAGCGGGAATCGGCATCTTC. Its translation is CASSSPAGIGIF. The rearrangement uses TRBV7-2 and TRBJ2-1; 7 bases fit TRBD2. Per the germline V gene, CDR1 is SGHTA and CDR2 is FQGNSA. The CDR3 runs 12 residues. Full variable domain (rest looked up from reference TRBV7-2 and TRBJ2-1): GAGVSQSPSNKVTEKGKDVELRCDPISGHTALYWYRQSLGQGLEFLIYFQGNSAPDKSGLPSDRFSAERTGGSVSTLTIQRTQQEDSAVYLCASSSPAGIGIFGPGTRLTVL.

Comments on this clone: Other DNA sequences in the sample encode the same CDR3. The J gene is TRBJ1-5, the V gene TRBV7-9; TRBD1 is a possible D gene (6 bases). The CDR3 spans 15 residues. Germline V gene data show CDR1 as SEHNR and CDR2 as FQNEAQ (reference sequence). V lost 2 bases and J lost 2, with 10 bases in between. The CDR3 nucleotides are TGTGCCAGCAGCTTACAGGGGTTGGGCAATCAGCCCCAGCATTTT. This gives the protein CASSLQGLGNQPQHF.